The 8 T cell receptor beta chains below were found in one sample sequenced in a study of regulatory T cells in long-lasting Graves disease. TCR beta libraries were built with iRepertoire HTBI primers and Arm-PCR of CDR3 regions. TCRdb passed the multiplex PCR reads through MiXCR, listing each CDR3 protein once. The table lists about 660,000 distinct CDR3 sequences, approximately 29% of them singletons. Time point denoted: persistent/refractory GD, antithyroid drugs over 5 years with positive TRAb. From PBMCs, RNA was extracted and then used to make the TCR library. Sequenced here: peripheral blood mononuclear cells (PBMCs), sampled when the disease was refractory, from a patient treated with antithyroid drugs. The receptors here all came from a female donor with Graves disease.

The chain carries TRBV10-3 and TRBJ1-5; 7 bases align to TRBD1. This CDR3 is built from 15 residues. Germline CDR1 ENHRY, CDR2 SYGVKD. V lost 6 bases, J lost 0 bases, and 5 bases stayed unmatched. The CDR3 is CAISLGQDSNQPQHF. DNA for the CDR3: TGTGCCATCAGCCTAGGACAGGATAGCAATCAGCCCCAGCATTTT.

In its sample, this clonotype was seen many times. A read error may be the cause here, since a much bigger clone is one base away. The V gene is TRBV5-1, the J gene TRBJ1-1; the D gene is possibly TRBD1 (5 bases). The CDR3 has 13 amino acids. CDR1 is SGHRS and CDR2 is YFSETQ in the germline V gene. The CDR3 region is CASSFGQNTEAFF. CDR3 DNA: TGTGCCAGCAGCTTCGGACAGAACACTGAAGCTTTCTTT.

At least ten counts were recorded for this clonotype. In DNA, the CDR3 is TGTGCCAGCAGGGTCAGAGACAGATTGAACACTGAAGCTTTCTTT. As protein: CASRVRDRLNTEAFF. The rearrangement links TRBV2 to TRBJ1-1; possibly TRBD1 for D (5 bases). Trimming took off 6 bases at V and 0 bases at J, with 14 bases between the two ends. Germline CDR1 and CDR2: SNHLY and FYNNEI. This CDR3 region has 15 residues.

The V and J genes are TRBV5-8 and TRBJ1-2, with D possibly being TRBD1 (6 bases). The V gene lost 3 bases and the J gene lost 2 bases, with 11 bases spanning the gap. Germline CDR1 SGHTS, CDR2 YDEGEE. The CDR3 loop spans 14 amino acids. Here the CDR3 reads CASSSLDRNYGYTF. CDR3 coding DNA: TGTGCCAGCAGCTCGCTGGACAGAAACTATGGCTACACCTTC.

The sample holds one count of this clonotype. The gene calls are TRBV2 and TRBJ2-7; TRBD2 agrees at 11 bases. Losses at the gene ends were 6 bases for V and 5 bases for J; bases not matched to a gene: 12. The CDR3 contains 16 residues. From germline, CDR1 is SNHLY and CDR2 FYNNEI. CDR3 amino acids: CASSQDLTSGVNEQYF. The CDR3, as DNA: TGTGCCAGCAGCCAAGATTTGACTAGCGGGGTCAACGAGCAGTACTTC.

This clonotype was counted a few times. The V gene is TRBV12-3 or TRBV12-4, the J gene TRBJ1-2, with a tentative D call TRBD1 (6 bases). V lost 2 bases and J lost 2, with 9 bases in between. The CDR3 has 14 residues. The DNA for the CDR3 is TGTGCCAGCAGTTTACATACAGGGAACTATGGCTACACCTTC. Translation: CASSLHTGNYGYTF.

This clonotype was detected many times. This chain joins TRBV11-2 and TRBJ1-1, with a tentative D call TRBD1 (5 bases). The CDR3 contains 13 residues. Per germline, CDR1 SGHAT and CDR2 FQNNGV. V lost 6 bases, J lost 3 bases, and 11 bases lay in between. The CDR3 protein is CASSLGVYTEAFF. The CDR3 DNA follows: TGTGCCAGCAGTTTGGGGGTCTACACTGAAGCTTTCTTT.

The table lists this clonotype with a few counts. The chain recombines TRBV27 with TRBJ1-5, with D possibly TRBD1 on 5 matching bases. Per germline, CDR1 MNHEY and CDR2 SMNVEV (reference sequence). Trimming pared 2 bases from V and 3 bases from J, leaving 11 bases between. CDR3 size: 15 residues. This CDR3 is CASSLQGLDNQPQHF. DNA for the CDR3: TGTGCCAGCAGTTTACAGGGACTGGACAATCAGCCCCAGCATTTT.